The 15 T cell receptor beta chains below were found in one sample sequenced in a study of T cell responses to AZD1222 COVID-19 vaccine. Sequencing used immunoSEQ multiplex PCR; TCRdb keeps in-frame clones, though not all of them. The top ten hold around 12% of the sample, which has about 140,000 clones, 85% to 95% seen once. Sequences were derived from peripheral blood, sampled after recovery from COVID-19. The receptors were sampled from an adult who had recovered from COVID-19.

This clone was recorded only once. The chain joins TRBV3-1 (or the pseudogene TRBV3-2) to TRBJ2-7; D ambiguous. The CDR3 sequence is 13 residues long. V lost 4 bases and J lost 0, with 7 bases in between. In germline, CDR1 is LGHDT, CDR2 YNNKEL (reference sequence). The CDR3 bases are TGTGCCAGCAGCCCACCTAGCTCCTACGAGCAGTACTTC. Translation: CASSPPSSYEQYF.

The J gene is TRBJ2-7, the V gene TRBV2, with D possibly matching TRBD1 (5 bases). Germline values: CDR1 SNHLY, CDR2 FYNNEI. The CDR3 runs to 13 residues. V was trimmed by 6 bases and J by 4 bases, leaving 13 bases between them. CDR3 coding DNA: TGTGCCAGCAGGGGGCTCAAAATATACGAGCAGTACTTC. Amino acids: CASRGLKIYEQYF.

This sequence joins TRBV6-5 and TRBJ1-3; perhaps TRBD1 as D (5 bases). Trimming left V 6 bases short and J 4 bases short, with 10 bases between. Germline values: CDR1 MNHEY, CDR2 SVGAGI. CDR3 length: 13 residues. In DNA form, the CDR3 reads TGTGCCAGCAGCCTCAGACAGGGAAACACCATATATTTT. Translated: CASSLRQGNTIYF.

A single count supports this clone. This chain connects TRBV28 to TRBJ1-1, with D perhaps matching TRBD1 (6 bases). CDR1 and CDR2 (germline): MDHEN, SYDVKM. V was trimmed by 3 bases and J by 7 bases, leaving 12 bases between them. The CDR3 sequence is 13 residues long. The CDR3 protein is CASSFNWGHEAFF. CDR3 DNA: TGTGCCAGCAGTTTTAACTGGGGACATGAAGCTTTCTTT.

This clone was seen just once. V and J are TRBV19 and TRBJ2-7; 9 bases map to TRBD2. This CDR3 region has 16 residues. Germline trimming cut 5 bases from V and 6 bases from J; bases unmatched to any gene: 14. Germline V lookup: CDR1 LNHDA, CDR2 SQIVND (reference sequence). The CDR3 loop reads CASSANLGSGSGEQYF. CDR3 in DNA: TGTGCCAGTAGTGCTAACCTCGGTAGCGGGAGTGGCGAGCAGTACTTC.

This clone was seen once. The CDR3 DNA follows: TGTGCCAGCAGCCAAGAGACTACGACAGATACGCAGTATTTT. Residues: CASSQETTTDTQYF. The rearrangement uses TRBV3-1 (or the pseudogene TRBV3-2) and TRBJ2-3; D is possibly TRBD2 (5 bases). Trimming stripped 0 bases from V and 3 bases from J, with 7 bases between. The CDR3 has 14 amino acids. The V gene's germline CDR1 is LGHDT and CDR2 YNNKEL (reference sequence).

V and J are TRBV7-8 and TRBJ2-7; D call uncertain. The germline V gene encodes CDR1 SGHVS and CDR2 FQNEAQ. Trimming cost V 5 bases and J 5 bases, with 13 bases left between them. The CDR3 consists of 13 residues. CDR3 sequence: CASSNSLSDEQYF. In DNA, the CDR3 is TGTGCCAGCAGCAACTCTCTGTCCGACGAGCAGTACTTC.

The rearrangement links TRBV28 to TRBJ1-5; a possible D gene is TRBD1 (5 bases). CDR3 length equals 16 residues. Germline V gene lookup returns CDR1 MDHEN and CDR2 SYDVKM. Trimming pared 5 bases from V and 6 bases from J, leaving 20 bases between. The CDR3, as DNA: TGTGCCAGCAGTCTGCCCGGGACGGTGGGTAGTCAGCCCCAGCATTTT. This sequence encodes CASSLPGTVGSQPQHF.

The DNA of the CDR3 is TGTGCCATCAGTAGGGGGCAGGGCGAGGATGGCTACACCTTC. It codes for CAISRGQGEDGYTF. The rearrangement uses TRBV10-3 and TRBJ1-2, with 7 positions matching TRBD1. Looked up from germline, CDR1 is ENHRY and CDR2 is SYGVKD. The CDR3 covers 14 residues. V lost 5 bases and J lost 6; bases outside the gene matches: 9.

J is TRBJ2-7 and V is TRBV21-1. TRBV21-1 is a pseudogene locus. This CDR3 is built from 13 residues. The CDR3, as DNA: TGTGCCAGCAGCAAAGTGGAAGCCTACGAGCAGTACTTC. Its translation: CASSKVEAYEQYF.

The chain carries TRBV7-8 and TRBJ2-1; 10 positions match TRBD2. Looked up from germline, CDR1 is SGHVS and CDR2 is FQNEAQ. There are 17 residues in the CDR3. V lost 5 bases, J lost 3 bases, and 10 bases stayed unmatched. The CDR3 protein is CASSRYFLAGVYNEQFF. The CDR3 nucleotides are TGTGCCAGCAGCCGATATTTTCTAGCGGGAGTCTACAATGAGCAGTTCTTC.

V usage is TRBV27 and J usage is TRBJ1-4; D is uncertain. The germline V and J ends were trimmed by 2 bases and 3 bases, with 7 bases remaining between them. CDR1 and CDR2 (germline): MNHEY, SMNVEV (reference sequence). The CDR3 consists of 14 residues. The CDR3 bases are TGTGCCAGCAGTTTAACTACAGCTAATGAAAAACTGTTTTTT. Translating gives CASSLTTANEKLFF. The full variable domain, with the rest looked up from reference TRBV27 and TRBJ1-4, is EAQVTQNPRYLITVTGKKLTVTCSQNMNHEYMSWYRQDPGLGLRQIYYSMNVEVTDKGDVPEGYKVSRKEKRNFPLILESPSPNQTSLYFCASSLTTANEKLFFGSGTQLSVL.

The chain couples TRBV18 to TRBJ2-1; 12 nucleotides match TRBD2. Germline V gene lookup returns CDR1 KGHSH and CDR2 LQKENI. The V segment lost 0 bases and the J segment 7 bases; nucleotides outside the gene matches: 7. The CDR3 runs 17 residues. In DNA form, the CDR3 reads TGTGCCAGCTCACCACCAGCCTCTAGCGGGAGGGGGAATGAGCAGTTCTTC. Residues: CASSPPASSGRGNEQFF.

V gene TRBV27 combines with J gene TRBJ1-5; possibly TRBD1 for D (5 bases). Germline CDR1 reads MNHEY; CDR2 reads SMNVEV (reference sequence). This CDR3 comprises 15 residues. Trimming took off 2 bases at V and 7 bases at J, with 15 bases between the two ends. The CDR3 is CASSLGGARGQPQHF. In DNA, the CDR3 is TGTGCCAGCAGTTTAGGAGGGGCGCGGGGGCAGCCCCAGCATTTT.

This clone was recorded a few times. The chain combines TRBV6-5 with TRBJ1-6; the D is unclear. Germline V lookup: CDR1 MNHEY, CDR2 SVGAGI. The CDR3 is made up of 12 amino acids. The ends were cut back, 5 bases at V and 8 bases at J, with 7 bases in the middle. In nucleotides, the CDR3 is TGTGCCAGCAGTCGACCCGATTCACCCCTCCACTTT. Encoded protein: CASSRPDSPLHF.